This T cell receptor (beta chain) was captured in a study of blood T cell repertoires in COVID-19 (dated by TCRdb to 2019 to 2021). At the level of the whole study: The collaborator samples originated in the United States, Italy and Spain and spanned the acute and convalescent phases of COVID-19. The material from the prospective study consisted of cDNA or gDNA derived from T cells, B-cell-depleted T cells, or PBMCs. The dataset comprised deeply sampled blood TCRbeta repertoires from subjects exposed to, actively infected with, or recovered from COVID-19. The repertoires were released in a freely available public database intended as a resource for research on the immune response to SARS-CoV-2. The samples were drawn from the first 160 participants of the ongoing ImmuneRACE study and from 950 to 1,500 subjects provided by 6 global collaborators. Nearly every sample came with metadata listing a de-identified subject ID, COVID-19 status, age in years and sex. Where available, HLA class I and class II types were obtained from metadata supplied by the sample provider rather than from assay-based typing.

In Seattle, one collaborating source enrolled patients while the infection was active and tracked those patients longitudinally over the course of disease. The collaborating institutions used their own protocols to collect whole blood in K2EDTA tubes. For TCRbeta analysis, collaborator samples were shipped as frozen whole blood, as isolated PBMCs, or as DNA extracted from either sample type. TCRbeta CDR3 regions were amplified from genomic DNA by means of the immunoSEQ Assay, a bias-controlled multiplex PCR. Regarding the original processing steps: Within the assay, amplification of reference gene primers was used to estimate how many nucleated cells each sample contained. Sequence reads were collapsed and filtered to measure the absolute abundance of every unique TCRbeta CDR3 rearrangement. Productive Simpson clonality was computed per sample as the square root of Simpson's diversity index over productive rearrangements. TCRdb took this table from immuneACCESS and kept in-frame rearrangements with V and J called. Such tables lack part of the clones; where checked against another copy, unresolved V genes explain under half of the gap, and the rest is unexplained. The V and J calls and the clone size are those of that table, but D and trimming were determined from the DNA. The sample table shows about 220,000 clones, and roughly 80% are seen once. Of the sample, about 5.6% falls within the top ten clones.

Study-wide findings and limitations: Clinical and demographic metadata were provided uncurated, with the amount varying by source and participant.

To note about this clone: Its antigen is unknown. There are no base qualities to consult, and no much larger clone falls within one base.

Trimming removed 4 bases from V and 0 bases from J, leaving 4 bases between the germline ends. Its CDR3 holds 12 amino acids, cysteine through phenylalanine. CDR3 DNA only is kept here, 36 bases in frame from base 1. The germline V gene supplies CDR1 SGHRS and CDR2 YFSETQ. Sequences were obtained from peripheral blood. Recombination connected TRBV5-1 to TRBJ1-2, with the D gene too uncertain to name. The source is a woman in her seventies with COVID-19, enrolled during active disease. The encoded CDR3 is CASSHSNYGYTF. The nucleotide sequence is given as TGCGCCAGCAGCCACTCTAACTATGGCTACACCTTC.